The 10 T cell receptor beta chains below come from one sample, sequenced in a study of human T cells and chemical hapten exposure. TCRdb recomputed calls from the RACE reads with MiXCR, one row per CDR3 protein. The sample yields around 300,000 distinct CDR3 sequences, approximately 6.3% seen once. This sample's time point: patch test 1, 2 weeks after DPC sensitization. Treatment specified: therapeutic diphenylcyclopropenone sensitization with weekly scalp DPC. The specimen was whole blood, collected in connection with sensitization to the hapten diphenylcyclopropenone (DPC). The receptors were gathered from a woman aged 18-35 years with alopecia areata. Some clones in this sample may be carry-over from other donors' samples.

The chain joins TRBV7-2 to TRBJ1-4, with 7 nucleotides matching TRBD1. The CDR3 is made up of 15 amino acids. Germline V lookup: CDR1 SGHTA, CDR2 FQGNSA. The junction had 2 bases not matched to a gene; V was cut back by 1 base and J by 3 bases. CDR3 sequence: CASSLDRGSNEKLFF. CDR3 nucleotide sequence: TGTGCCAGCAGCTTAGACAGGGGTTCTAATGAAAAACTGTTTTTT. The entire variable domain, with the rest obtained from reference TRBV7-2 and TRBJ1-4, is as follows: GAGVSQSPSNKVTEKGKDVELRCDPISGHTALYWYRQSLGQGLEFLIYFQGNSAPDKSGLPSDRFSAERTGGSVSTLTIQRTQQEDSAVYLCASSLDRGSNEKLFFGSGTQLSVL.

This clonotype was seen more than once but under ten times. The gene calls are TRBV20-1 and TRBJ2-7; TRBD2 is a possible D gene (6 bases). Germline values: CDR1 DFQATT, CDR2 SNEGSKA (reference sequence). The length of the CDR3 is 14 residues. V shed 5 bases and J shed 0 bases, with 14 bases lying between them. The DNA of the CDR3 is TGCAGTGCTTCCCCCGGGGGTAGCTCCTACGAGCAGTACTTC. As protein: CSASPGGSSYEQYF.

Only a few counts were recorded for this clonotype. V gene TRBV18 combines with J gene TRBJ1-6, with a possible D match to TRBD1 (5 bases). Trimming shortened V by 0 bases and J by 4 bases, and 19 bases separated the two germline ends. Germline V gives CDR1 KGHSH, CDR2 LQKENI. The CDR3 consists of 19 residues. The CDR3 bases are TGTGCCAGCTCACCACCGAACACCTTAAAGAGGGGATATAATTCACCCCTCCACTTT. The encoded protein is CASSPPNTLKRGYNSPLHF.

To note about this clonotype: A single base separates this from a much larger clone, so it may be a read error. The chain combines TRBV29-1 with TRBJ2-5; 8 bases align to TRBD1. Germline V CDR1 and CDR2: SQVTM, ANQGSEA. V shed 5 bases, J shed 2 bases, and the junction held 10 bases outside the gene matches. This CDR3 is 15 amino acids long. The CDR3 sequence: CSVNTQDRAQETQYF. In nucleotides, the CDR3 is TGCAGCGTTAACACCCAGGACAGGGCACAAGAGACCCAGTACTTC.

This clonotype was detected ten times or more. The V call is TRBV6-6, the J call TRBJ1-5; D uncertain. This CDR3 has 14 amino acids. V gave up 2 bases and J gave up 0 bases, with 5 bases separating them. Germline V gene data show CDR1 as MNHNY and CDR2 as SVGAGI (reference sequence). The CDR3 bases are TGTGCCAGCAGTTACGCGGCTAGCAATCAGCCCCAGCATTTT. Translating it yields CASSYAASNQPQHF.

This clonotype was seen repeatedly, ten times or more. This chain joins TRBV9 and TRBJ1-4; D remains ambiguous. V was pared by 0 bases and J by 7 bases, with 10 bases between. This CDR3 comprises 14 residues. Germline assignment: CDR1 SGDLS and CDR2 YYNGEE. The CDR3 region is CASSVGGLGEKLFF. Here the CDR3 DNA reads TGTGCCAGCAGCGTAGGAGGCTTGGGTGAAAAACTGTTTTTT.

This clonotype appeared many times. The rearrangement joins TRBV6-2 or TRBV6-3 to TRBJ1-1; perhaps TRBD1 as D (6 bases). This CDR3 region has 13 residues. Germline-derived CDR1 and CDR2 are MNHEY and SVGEGT. Trimming left V 6 bases short and J 5 bases short, with 13 bases between. The CDR3 bases are TGTGCCAGCAGCCCAGGGGTTCGGACTGAAGCTTTCTTT. Residues: CASSPGVRTEAFF.

The chain carries TRBV7-2 and TRBJ1-4; D is uncertain. CDR3 size: 15 residues. The V end was cut by 0 bases, the J end by 0 bases, with 5 bases between. Germline CDR1 SGHTA, CDR2 FQGNSA. In DNA, the CDR3 is TGTGCCAGCAGCTTAGCGATCGCAACTAATGAAAAACTGTTTTTT. Translating gives CASSLAIATNEKLFF.

The rearrangement joins TRBV12-3 or TRBV12-4 to TRBJ1-5; D may be TRBD1 (5 bases). The CDR3 sequence is 14 residues long. Trimming stripped 6 bases from V and 3 bases from J, with 12 bases between. Written as DNA, the CDR3 is TGTGCCAGCAGCTCCGGGGGTGACAATCAGCCCCAGCATTTT. It is translated as CASSSGGDNQPQHF.

In its sample, this clonotype was seen a few times. This rearrangement joins TRBV7-6 to TRBJ1-2; D remains unclear. V lost 1 base to trimming and J lost 8 bases, with 11 bases between them. The CDR3 is 13 residues long. CDR1 is SGHVS, CDR2 FNYEAQ, per germline. The CDR3: CASSLESRGGYTF. The CDR3 DNA sequence: TGTGCCAGCAGCTTAGAGAGCCGCGGGGGCTACACCTTC.